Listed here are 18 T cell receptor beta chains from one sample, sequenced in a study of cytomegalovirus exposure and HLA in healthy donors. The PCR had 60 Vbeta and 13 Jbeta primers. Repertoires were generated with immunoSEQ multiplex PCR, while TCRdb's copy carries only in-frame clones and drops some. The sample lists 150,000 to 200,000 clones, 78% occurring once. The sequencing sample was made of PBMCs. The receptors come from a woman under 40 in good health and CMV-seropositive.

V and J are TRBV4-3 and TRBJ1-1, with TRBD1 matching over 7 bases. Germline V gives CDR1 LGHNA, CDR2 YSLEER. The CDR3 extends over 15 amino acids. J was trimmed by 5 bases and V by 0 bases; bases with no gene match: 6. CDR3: CASSQDGTVSTEAFF. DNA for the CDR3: TGCGCCAGCAGCCAAGATGGGACAGTCTCGACTGAAGCTTTCTTT.

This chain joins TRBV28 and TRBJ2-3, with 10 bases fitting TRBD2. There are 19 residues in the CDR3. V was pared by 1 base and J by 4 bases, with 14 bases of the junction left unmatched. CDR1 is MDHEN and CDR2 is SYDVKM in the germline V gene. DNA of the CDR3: TGTGCCAGCAGTTTATTTCTCGGAAGTAGCGGGAGGAAGTCAGATACGCAGTATTTT. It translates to CASSLFLGSSGRKSDTQYF.

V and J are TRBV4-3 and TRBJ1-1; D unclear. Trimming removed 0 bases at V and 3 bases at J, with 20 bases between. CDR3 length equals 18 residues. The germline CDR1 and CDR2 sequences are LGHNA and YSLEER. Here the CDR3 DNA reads TGCGCCAGCAGCCAAGATATCGGTGGTCTCGGGGTCGACACTGAAGCTTTCTTT. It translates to CASSQDIGGLGVDTEAFF.

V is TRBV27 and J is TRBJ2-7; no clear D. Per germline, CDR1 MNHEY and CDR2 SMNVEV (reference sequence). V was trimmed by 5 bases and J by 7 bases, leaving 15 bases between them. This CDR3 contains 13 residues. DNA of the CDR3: TGTGCCAGCAGTCCACCGGGTGTCCGGGAGCAGTACTTC. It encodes CASSPPGVREQYF.

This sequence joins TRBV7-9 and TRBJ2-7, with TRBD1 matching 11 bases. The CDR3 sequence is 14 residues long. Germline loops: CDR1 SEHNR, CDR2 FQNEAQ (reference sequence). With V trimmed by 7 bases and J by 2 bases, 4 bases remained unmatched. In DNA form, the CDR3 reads TGTGCCAGCAAGCCGGGACAGGGGGCCTACGAGCAGTACTTC. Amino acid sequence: CASKPGQGAYEQYF.

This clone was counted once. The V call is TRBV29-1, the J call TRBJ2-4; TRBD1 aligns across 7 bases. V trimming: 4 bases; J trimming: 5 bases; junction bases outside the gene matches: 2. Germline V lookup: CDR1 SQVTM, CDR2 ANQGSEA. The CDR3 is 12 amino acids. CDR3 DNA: TGCAGCGTTGGACAGGGCGAAAACATTCAGTACTTC. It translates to CSVGQGENIQYF.

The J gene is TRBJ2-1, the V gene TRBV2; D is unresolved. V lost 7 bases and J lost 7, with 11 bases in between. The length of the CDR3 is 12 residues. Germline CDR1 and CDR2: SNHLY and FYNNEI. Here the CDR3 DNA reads TGTGCCAGCAAGGAGATTTGGAATGAGCAGTTCTTC. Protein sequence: CASKEIWNEQFF.

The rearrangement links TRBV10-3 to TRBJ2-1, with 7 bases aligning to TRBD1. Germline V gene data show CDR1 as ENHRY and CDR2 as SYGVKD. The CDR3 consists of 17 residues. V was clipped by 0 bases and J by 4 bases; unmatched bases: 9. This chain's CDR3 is CAISESPGTVLYNEQFF. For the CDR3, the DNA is TGTGCCATCAGTGAGTCCCCGGGGACAGTGTTATACAATGAGCAGTTCTTC.

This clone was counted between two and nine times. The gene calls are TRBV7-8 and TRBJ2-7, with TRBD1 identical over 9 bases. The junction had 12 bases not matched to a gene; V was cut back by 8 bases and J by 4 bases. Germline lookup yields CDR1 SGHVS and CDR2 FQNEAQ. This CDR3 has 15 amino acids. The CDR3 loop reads CASQNWGQGFYEQYF. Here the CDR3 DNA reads TGTGCCAGCCAGAATTGGGGACAGGGTTTTTACGAGCAGTACTTC.

Here the CDR3 reads CASRDSGGNTIYF. In nucleotides, the CDR3 is TGTGCCAGCAGGGACAGCGGTGGAAACACCATATATTTT. The chain combines TRBV2 with TRBJ1-3; weak D call: TRBD1 (6 bases). This CDR3 contains 13 residues. V was shortened by 6 bases and J by 3 bases, with 9 bases between the two germline ends. CDR1 and CDR2 (germline): SNHLY, FYNNEI.

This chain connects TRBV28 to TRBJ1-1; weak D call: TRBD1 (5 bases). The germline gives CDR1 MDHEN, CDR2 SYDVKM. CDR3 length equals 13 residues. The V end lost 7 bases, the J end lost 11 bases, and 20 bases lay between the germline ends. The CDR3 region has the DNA TGTGCCAGCACCTCACACAGGTCCCTGAGGGCTTTCTTT. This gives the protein CASTSHRSLRAFF.

The CDR3 DNA reads TGTGCCAGCAGTTACTCTCCGAATCAGCCCCAGCATTTT. Its protein product is CASSYSPNQPQHF. V is TRBV6-5 and J is TRBJ1-5, with D hard to call. This CDR3 is 13 amino acids long. V lost 0 bases and J 4 bases, leaving 4 bases between the germline ends. The germline V gene has CDR1 MNHEY and CDR2 SVGAGI.

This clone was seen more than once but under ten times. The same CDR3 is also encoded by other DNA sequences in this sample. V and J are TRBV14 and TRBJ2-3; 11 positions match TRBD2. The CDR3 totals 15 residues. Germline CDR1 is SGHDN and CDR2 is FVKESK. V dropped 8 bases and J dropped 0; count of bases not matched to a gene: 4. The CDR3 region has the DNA TGTGCCAGCTCGAGGACTAGCGGGAGCACAGATACGCAGTATTTT. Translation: CASSRTSGSTDTQYF.

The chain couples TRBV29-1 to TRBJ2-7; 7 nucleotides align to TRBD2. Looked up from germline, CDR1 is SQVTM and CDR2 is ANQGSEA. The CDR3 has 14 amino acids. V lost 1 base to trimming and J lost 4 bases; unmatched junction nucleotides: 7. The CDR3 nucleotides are TGCAGCGTTGAAGGGGGGGGGAGTCTGTACGAGCAGTACTTC. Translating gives CSVEGGGSLYEQYF.

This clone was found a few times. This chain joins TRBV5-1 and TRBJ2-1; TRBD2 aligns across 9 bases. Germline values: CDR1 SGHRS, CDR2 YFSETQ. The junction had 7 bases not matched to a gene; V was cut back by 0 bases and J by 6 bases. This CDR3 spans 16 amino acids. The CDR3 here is CASSLEVAGAANEQFF. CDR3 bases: TGCGCCAGCAGCTTGGAAGTAGCGGGAGCCGCCAATGAGCAGTTCTTC.

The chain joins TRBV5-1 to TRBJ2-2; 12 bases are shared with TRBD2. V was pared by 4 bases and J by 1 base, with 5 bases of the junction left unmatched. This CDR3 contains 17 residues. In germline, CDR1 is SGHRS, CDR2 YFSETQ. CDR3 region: CASSTWTSGENTGELFF. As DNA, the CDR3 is TGCGCCAGCAGCACCTGGACTAGCGGGGAGAACACCGGGGAGCTGTTTTTT.

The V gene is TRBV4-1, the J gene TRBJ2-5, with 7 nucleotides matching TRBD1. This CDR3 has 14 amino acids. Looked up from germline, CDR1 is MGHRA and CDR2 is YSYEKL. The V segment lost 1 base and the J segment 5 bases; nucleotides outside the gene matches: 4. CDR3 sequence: CASSQGQGEETQYF. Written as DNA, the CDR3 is TGCGCCAGCAGCCAAGGACAGGGTGAGGAGACCCAGTACTTC.

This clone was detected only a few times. The CDR3 reads CASSRAGGHFSAQYF. For the CDR3, the DNA is TGTGCCAGCAGTCGAGCGGGAGGGCATTTTAGTGCGCAGTATTTT. V usage is TRBV13 and J usage is TRBJ2-3; 10 bases line up with TRBD2. The CDR3 has 15 amino acids. CDR1 PRHDT and CDR2 FYEKMQ come from the germline V gene (reference sequence). Trimming cost V 6 bases and J 10 bases; bases outside gene matches: 13.